These 24 T cell receptor beta chains were all obtained from the same sample, sequenced in a study of blood T cell repertoires in COVID-19. Generated by immunoSEQ multiplex PCR, the TCRdb table keeps only in-frame clones and is missing some. The repertoire holds around 300,000 clones, around 90% seen once, with around 4.5% in the top ten. The sample consisted of PBMCs or T cells enriched from blood (not recorded which). The receptors here all came from a woman aged 18-35 years with acute COVID-19.

The chain carries TRBV9 and TRBJ2-1; TRBD2 aligns across 7 bases. This CDR3 region has 15 residues. The trim removed 2 bases at V and 9 bases at J, leaving 11 bases unmatched. Germline V gives CDR1 SGDLS, CDR2 YYNGEE. The CDR3 DNA follows: TGTGCCAGCAGCGTCTCCCCGGGACTACACCCTGAGCAGTTCTTC. It translates to CASSVSPGLHPEQFF.

This chain links TRBV2 with TRBJ1-6, with no clear D. With 8 bases removed from V and 14 bases from J, the gap between germline ends came to 13 bases. This CDR3 has 11 residues. The V gene's germline CDR1 is SNHLY and CDR2 FYNNEI. The chain's CDR3 is CASHDSGALHF. Here the CDR3 DNA reads TGTGCCAGCCATGACTCCGGCGCCCTCCACTTT.

The CDR3 DNA sequence: TGTGCCAGCAGTCTCACGACAGGGGGCTTCGTCAAGGCTTTCTTT. The encoded protein is CASSLTTGGFVKAFF. The V gene is TRBV27, the J gene TRBJ1-1; 10 bases line up with TRBD1. V was clipped by 5 bases and J by 11 bases; unmatched bases: 14. The CDR3 contains 15 residues. Germline CDR1 MNHEY, CDR2 SMNVEV (reference sequence).

This clone was found a few times. The rearrangement links TRBV6-5 to TRBJ2-3; 7 nucleotides line up with TRBD2. Germline V gene data show CDR1 as MNHEY and CDR2 as SVGAGI. The CDR3 sequence is 15 residues long. The J segment lost 0 bases and the V segment lost 2 bases, leaving 2 bases of the junction unmatched. The CDR3 loop reads CASSYVAGSTDTQYF. The CDR3 DNA reads TGTGCCAGCAGTTACGTAGCGGGCAGCACAGATACGCAGTATTTT.

The chain combines TRBV6-5 with TRBJ2-5; D uncertain. The CDR3 loop spans 16 amino acids. V dropped 4 bases and J dropped 5 bases, with 20 bases sitting between them. Germline lookup yields CDR1 MNHEY and CDR2 SVGAGI. The CDR3 reads CASSSVRTSFGETQYF. CDR3 DNA sequence: TGTGCCAGCAGTTCCGTCCGTACGTCCTTCGGTGAGACCCAGTACTTC.

This chain connects TRBV28 to TRBJ2-7; TRBD2 is a possible D gene (6 bases). V lost 2 bases and J 0 bases, leaving 8 bases between the germline ends. Germline V gene sequence: CDR1 MDHEN, CDR2 SYDVKM. The CDR3 covers 14 residues. The CDR3 DNA reads as TGTGCCAGCAGTTTAAGGGACTTCTCCTACGAGCAGTACTTC. Protein sequence: CASSLRDFSYEQYF.

The V gene is TRBV11-3, the J gene TRBJ2-1; 7 positions match TRBD2. The CDR3 has 13 residues. The V segment lost 5 bases and the J segment 4 bases; nucleotides outside the gene matches: 2. Germline V gene lookup returns CDR1 SGHNT and CDR2 YENEEA. CDR3 coding DNA: TGTGCCAGCAGCAGGACTAGTTACAATGAGCAGTTCTTC. It specifies CASSRTSYNEQFF.

The rearrangement uses TRBV6-1 and TRBJ1-5; maybe TRBD1 (6 bases). Trimming cost V 1 base and J 4 bases, with 20 bases left between them. There are 18 residues in the CDR3. Germline assignment: CDR1 MNHNS and CDR2 SASEGT. CDR3 coding DNA: TGTGCCAGCAGTGAAGGGTATACAGGGTACGGGATTAATCAGCCCCAGCATTTT. Translating gives CASSEGYTGYGINQPQHF.

J is TRBJ2-5 and V is TRBV7-9; D possibly corresponds to TRBD1 (5 bases). Germline values: CDR1 SEHNR, CDR2 FQNEAQ (reference sequence). V was pared by 2 bases and J by 4 bases, with 14 bases between. This CDR3 comprises 15 residues. CDR3: CASSLRGLLGETQYF. CDR3 sequence (DNA): TGTGCCAGCAGCTTAAGGGGCCTCTTGGGAGAGACCCAGTACTTC.

The CDR3 DNA follows: TGTGCCAGCAGAGGGACTAGCGGGAGCAATGAGCAGTTCTTC. Protein: CASRGTSGSNEQFF. The chain couples TRBV6-4 to TRBJ2-1; 14 nucleotides align to TRBD2. Germline loops: CDR1 MRHNA, CDR2 SNTAGT. The CDR3 is 14 residues long. Trimming cost V 6 bases and J 6 bases; bases outside gene matches: 1.

The chain couples TRBV19 to TRBJ1-1; no definite D call. Per germline, CDR1 LNHDA and CDR2 SQIVND (reference sequence). Trimming took 7 bases from V and 3 from J, leaving 9 bases between them. This CDR3 has 12 amino acids. CDR3 bases: TGTGCCAGTAATATTCGAGACACTGAAGCTTTCTTT. Protein: CASNIRDTEAFF.

The chain couples TRBV27 to TRBJ2-7, with D possibly TRBD1 on 5 matching bases. This CDR3 spans 17 amino acids. Trimming pared 4 bases from V and 3 bases from J, leaving 22 bases between. Germline loops: CDR1 MNHEY, CDR2 SMNVEV (reference sequence). The CDR3 here is CASSSRQGPDTYYEQYF. DNA for the CDR3: TGTGCCAGCAGTTCCCGTCAAGGACCGGACACCTACTACGAGCAGTACTTC.

The chain links TRBV7-6 to TRBJ2-2; TRBD2 might be the D (5 bases). Germline values: CDR1 SGHVS, CDR2 FNYEAQ. The CDR3 is made up of 15 amino acids. V lost 5 bases, J lost 0 bases, and 10 bases lay in between. CDR3 sequence (DNA): TGTGCCAGCAGCCCCCCGCGGGCGAACACCGGGGAGCTGTTTTTT. It codes for CASSPPRANTGELFF.

CDR3 amino acids: CASSLGTGSSYEQYF. In DNA, the CDR3 is TGCGCCAGCAGCTTGGGGACAGGGAGTTCCTACGAGCAGTACTTC. The gene calls are TRBV5-1 and TRBJ2-7, with TRBD1 matching over 8 bases. The germline gives CDR1 SGHRS, CDR2 YFSETQ. This CDR3 is 15 amino acids long. J was trimmed by 1 base and V by 0 bases; bases with no gene match: 3.

The CDR3 loop is CASGLDPPTGGASEAFF. The CDR3 DNA reads TGTGCTAGTGGTTTGGATCCCCCGACAGGGGGCGCGAGTGAAGCTTTCTTT. The J gene is TRBJ1-1, the V gene TRBV12-5; TRBD1 matches at 10 bases. The CDR3 is 17 amino acids. V lost 1 base, J lost 7 bases, and 12 bases stayed unmatched. Germline V gene lookup returns CDR1 LGHNT and CDR2 FRNRAP.

CDR3 loop: CASTPTSGSRETQYF. The CDR3 nucleotides read TGCGCCAGCACTCCGACTAGCGGGAGTAGGGAGACCCAGTACTTC. This rearrangement joins TRBV5-1 to TRBJ2-5; TRBD2 matches at 12 bases. The germline V gene encodes CDR1 SGHRS and CDR2 YFSETQ. The CDR3 sequence is 15 residues long. J lost 5 bases, V lost 6 bases, and 8 bases had no gene match.

The genes are TRBV7-9 and TRBJ2-1; 7 nucleotides align to TRBD1. Germline CDR1 is SEHNR and CDR2 is FQNEAQ (reference sequence). V was clipped by 5 bases and J by 4 bases; unmatched bases: 8. This CDR3 has 15 amino acids. Here the CDR3 DNA reads TGTGCCAGCAGCCCCCAGGGACAGCCGTACAATGAGCAGTTCTTC. Its protein product is CASSPQGQPYNEQFF.

The chain links TRBV3-1 (or the pseudogene TRBV3-2) to TRBJ2-3; D not certain. V was shortened by 0 bases and J by 2 bases, with 12 bases between the two germline ends. The CDR3 extends over 16 amino acids. The V gene's germline CDR1 is LGHDT and CDR2 YNNKEL (reference sequence). CDR3 region: CASSQDEVAFTDTQYF. The CDR3 DNA reads TGTGCCAGCAGCCAAGATGAGGTAGCCTTCACAGATACGCAGTATTTT.

The chain combines TRBV9 with TRBJ2-2; the match to TRBD2 covers 13 bases. The CDR3 is 15 residues long. Germline loops: CDR1 SGDLS, CDR2 YYNGEE. V shed 7 bases and J 4 bases; nucleotides not matched to a gene: 4. The CDR3 bases are TGTGCCAGCGCCCGGACTAGCGGGAGCACCGGGGAGCTGTTTTTT. Encoded protein: CASARTSGSTGELFF.

This rearrangement joins TRBV6-2 or TRBV6-3 to TRBJ1-5; tentative D call: TRBD1 (6 bases). This CDR3 contains 14 residues. The V end was cut by 6 bases, the J end by 7 bases, with 16 bases between. Germline assignment: CDR1 MNHEY and CDR2 SVGEGT. The chain's CDR3 is CASSLYRVSQPQHF. As DNA, the CDR3 is TGTGCCAGCAGCCTCTACAGGGTAAGCCAGCCCCAGCATTTT.

The V gene is TRBV5-1, the J gene TRBJ1-3; a possible D gene is TRBD1 (5 bases). Germline values: CDR1 SGHRS, CDR2 YFSETQ. V was clipped by 4 bases and J by 0 bases, with 11 bases between them. This CDR3 has 15 amino acids. The CDR3: CASSQQEFSGNTIYF. CDR3 bases: TGCGCCAGCAGCCAACAGGAGTTCTCTGGAAACACCATATATTTT.

This chain joins TRBV11-3 and TRBJ1-1, with 9 bases aligning to TRBD1. The CDR3 has 14 amino acids. Trimming cost V 4 bases and J 3 bases; bases outside gene matches: 3. Germline-derived CDR1 and CDR2 are SGHNT and YENEEA. The CDR3 loop is CASSSTGGHTEAFF. The CDR3 DNA is TGTGCCAGCAGCTCGACAGGGGGGCACACTGAAGCTTTCTTT.

The J gene is TRBJ2-5, the V gene TRBV5-4; 10 bases line up with TRBD2. This CDR3 is built from 17 residues. In germline, CDR1 is SGHNT, CDR2 YYREEE (reference sequence). V gave up 4 bases and J gave up 2 bases; unmatched junction bases: 11. CDR3 region: CASSLTGLAVLQETQYF. The DNA of the CDR3 is TGTGCCAGCAGCCTAACCGGACTAGCGGTTTTGCAAGAGACCCAGTACTTC. Based on the CDR3 plus reference TRBV5-4 and TRBJ2-5, the full variable domain is ETGVTQSPTHLIKTRGQQVTLRCSSQSGHNTVSWYQQALGQGPQFIFQYYREEENGRGNFPPRFSGLQFPNYSSELNVNALELDDSALYLCASSLTGLAVLQETQYFGPGTRLLVL.

J is TRBJ2-5 and V is TRBV27; 9 nucleotides line up with TRBD2. Germline-derived CDR1 and CDR2 are MNHEY and SMNVEV (reference sequence). This CDR3 region has 17 residues. Trimming cost V 4 bases and J 4 bases; bases outside gene matches: 13. CDR3 bases: TGTGCCAGCAGTTCCCTGGGGGTAGCGGGAGTAGGAGAGACCCAGTACTTC. Translation gives CASSSLGVAGVGETQYF.